This paragraph covers one T cell receptor beta chain sequence. Its antigen is not known. This specimen belongs to a study of radiation and T cells in renal cell carcinoma. Study conclusions and caveats: Top tumor clonotypes rose in blood 2 weeks post-radiation, then contracted.

Time point defined: blood 4 weeks post-SBRT, at nephrectomy. As to treatment: 15 Gy SBRT to primary tumor, nephrectomy 4 weeks later. Nephrectomy followed 15 Gy stereotactic body radiation by 4 weeks. Serial blood draws occurred at baseline and 2 and 4 weeks post-SBRT. The assay was immunoSEQ multiplex PCR, and TCRdb's table has in-frame clones only and misses some. The profile shows 150,000 to 200,000 clones, about 88% of them singletons. Trimming removed 6 bases at V and 6 bases at J, with 18 bases between. There are 15 residues in the CDR3. Germline V gene data show CDR1 as MNHNS and CDR2 as SASEGT.

The chain combines TRBV6-1 with TRBJ2-1; D is perhaps TRBD1 (5 bases). The sequence came from a woman aged 45-60 years with renal cell carcinoma. This specimen consisted of blood, obtained from a patient whose treatment included radiotherapy and nephrectomy. CDR3 DNA: TGTGCCAGCAGGGATTATCTAGGGGTCTCCAATGAGCAGTTCTTC. It is translated as CASRDYLGVSNEQFF.